The present T cell receptor beta chain was sequenced within a study of blood T cells in healthy people across ages. Alongside a J-beta primer mix, a sample-barcoded 5' primer served in a second PCR lasting about 7 to 11 cycles. TCRdb re-analysed the 5' RACE reads in MiXCR, keeping a single row per CDR3 protein. The data contain around 780,000 distinct CDR3 sequences, roughly 25% of them singletons. Trimming stripped 1 base from V and 3 bases from J, with 11 bases between. Germline CDR1 reads SNHLY; CDR2 reads FYNNEI. This CDR3 comprises 15 residues. These same records also appear under a second study, on T cells of mothers and their children.

This sequence originates from a boy between 5 and 17 years old in good health. The sample was blood. The chain recombines TRBV2 with TRBJ2-3; D not resolved. CDR3 DNA: TGTGCCAGCAGTGAAGGAAGGGATTCTACAGATACGCAGTATTTT. Translated, it gives CASSEGRDSTDTQYF. Full variable domain (rest looked up from reference TRBV2 and TRBJ2-3): EPEVTQTPSHQVTQMGQEVILRCVPISNHLYFYWYRQILGQKVEFLVSFYNNEISEKSEIFDDQFSVERPDGSNFTLKIRSTKLEDSAMYFCASSEGRDSTDTQYFGPGTRLTVL.